This entry concerns a single T cell receptor beta chain. No antigen is known for it. TCRdb re-called the RACE reads through MiXCR, storing one row per CDR3 protein. The sample lists 35,000 to 50,000 distinct CDR3 sequences; about 3.7% were seen once. This sample is drawn from a study of human T cells and chemical hapten exposure. Turning to the study itself: Slight differences in pooled library volume were the main source of varying TCR yields across samples.

Time point denoted: healthy volunteer bleed at 6 weeks. It was from unfractionated whole blood that total RNA was extracted. Study results and caveats: TCRs at high frequency, those above 1 in 1000, did not change with DPC sensitization.

The clonotype was recovered from a human donor in good health. Some clones in this sample may be carry-over from other donors' samples. The sequenced sample was whole blood.

The CDR3 loop reads CASSEPGRDQETQYF. The DNA for the CDR3 is TGTGCCAGCAGTGAACCAGGGAGGGACCAAGAGACCCAGTACTTC. V usage is TRBV6-1 and J usage is TRBJ2-5; 7 bases fit TRBD2. CDR3 length equals 15 residues. The V gene's germline CDR1 is MNHNS and CDR2 SASEGT. The V gene end was trimmed by 2 bases and the J gene end by 0 bases; junction bases not matched to a gene: 3.